This T cell receptor (beta chain) stems from a study of vaccination and CD4 T cells after COVID-19. On the study more broadly: Two Hispanic individuals were among six male and four female convalescent patients.

The study sequenced cultured CD4+ T cell DNA using the Oncomine TCR Beta short-read assay. Each CDR3 protein gets one entry after TCRdb re-called the PCR reads with MiXCR. The table lists 15,000 or so distinct CDR3 sequences, roughly a fifth of them singletons. Germline assignment: CDR1 KGHDR and CDR2 SFDVKD. The length of the CDR3 is 15 residues. V lost 9 bases and J lost 8; bases outside the gene matches: 13. The treatment was: approximately 9-day PBMC culture with coronavirus spike peptide pools or control peptides (ViraFEST assay). As for this clonotype: The antigen is unknown.

The gene calls are TRBV24-1 and TRBJ2-1; 9 nucleotides line up with TRBD2. Sequences were derived from CD4+ T cells from blood, cultured in vitro, sampled before SARS-CoV-2 vaccination. The sequence derives from a human donor who received a COVID-19 vaccine. CDR3 sequence reads: CATLGGPSGEDEQFF. CDR3 DNA: TGTGCCACCCTAGGGGGACCTAGCGGGGAGGATGAGCAGTTCTTC.